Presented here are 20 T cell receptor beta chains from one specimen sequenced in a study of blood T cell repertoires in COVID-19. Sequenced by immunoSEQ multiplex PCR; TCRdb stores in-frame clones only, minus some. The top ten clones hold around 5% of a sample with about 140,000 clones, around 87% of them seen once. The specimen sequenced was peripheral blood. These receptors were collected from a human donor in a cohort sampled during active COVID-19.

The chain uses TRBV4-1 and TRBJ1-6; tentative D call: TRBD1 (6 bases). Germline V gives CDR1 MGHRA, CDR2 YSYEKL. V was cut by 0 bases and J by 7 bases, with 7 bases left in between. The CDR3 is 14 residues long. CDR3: CASSQEGANSPLHF. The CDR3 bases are TGCGCCAGCAGCCAAGAGGGGGCGAATTCACCCCTCCACTTT.

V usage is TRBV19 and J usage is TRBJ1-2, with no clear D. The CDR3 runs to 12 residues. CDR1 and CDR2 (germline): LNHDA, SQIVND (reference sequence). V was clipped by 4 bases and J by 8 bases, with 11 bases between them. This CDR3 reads CASSTPPGGYTF. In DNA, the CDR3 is TGTGCCAGTAGTACCCCCCCAGGCGGCTACACCTTC.

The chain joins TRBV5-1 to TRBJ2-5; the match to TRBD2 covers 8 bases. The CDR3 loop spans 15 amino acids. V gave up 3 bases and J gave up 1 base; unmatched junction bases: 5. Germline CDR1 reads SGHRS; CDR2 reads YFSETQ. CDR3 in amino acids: CASSSVAGTQETQYF. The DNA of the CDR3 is TGCGCCAGCAGCTCGGTAGCGGGGACCCAAGAGACCCAGTACTTC.

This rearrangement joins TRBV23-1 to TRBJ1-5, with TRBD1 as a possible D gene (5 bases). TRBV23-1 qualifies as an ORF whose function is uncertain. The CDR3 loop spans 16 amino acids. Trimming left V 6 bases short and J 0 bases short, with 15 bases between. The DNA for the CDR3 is TGCGCCAGCAGCCCTCTGTCAGGGTCTAGCAATCAGCCCCAGCATTTT. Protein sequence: CASSPLSGSSNQPQHF.

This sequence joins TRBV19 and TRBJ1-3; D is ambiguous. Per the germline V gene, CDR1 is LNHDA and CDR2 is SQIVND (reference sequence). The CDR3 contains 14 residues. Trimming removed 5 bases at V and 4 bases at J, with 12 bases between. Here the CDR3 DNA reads TGTGCCAGTAGTGTCCCCAGAGGGGGAAACACCATATATTTT. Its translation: CASSVPRGGNTIYF.

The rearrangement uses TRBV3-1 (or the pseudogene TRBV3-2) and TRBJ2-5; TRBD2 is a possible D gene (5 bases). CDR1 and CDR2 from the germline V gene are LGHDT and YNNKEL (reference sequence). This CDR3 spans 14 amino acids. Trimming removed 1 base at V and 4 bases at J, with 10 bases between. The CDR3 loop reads CASSQGGGVETQYF. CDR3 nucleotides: TGTGCCAGCAGCCAAGGAGGAGGAGTAGAGACCCAGTACTTC.

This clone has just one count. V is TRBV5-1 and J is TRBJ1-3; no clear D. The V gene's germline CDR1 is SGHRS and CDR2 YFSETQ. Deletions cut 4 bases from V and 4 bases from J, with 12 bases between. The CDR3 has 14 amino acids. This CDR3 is CASSPIPGGNTIYF. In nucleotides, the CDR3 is TGCGCCAGCAGCCCGATTCCGGGAGGAAACACCATATATTTT.

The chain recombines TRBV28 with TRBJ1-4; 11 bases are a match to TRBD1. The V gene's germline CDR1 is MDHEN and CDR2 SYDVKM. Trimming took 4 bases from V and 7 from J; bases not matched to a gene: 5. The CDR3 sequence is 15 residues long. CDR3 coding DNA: TGTGCCAGCAGTTCGGGGGGACAGGGGGTTGAAAAACTGTTTTTT. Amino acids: CASSSGGQGVEKLFF. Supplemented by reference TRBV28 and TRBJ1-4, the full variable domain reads DVKVTQSSRYLVKRTGEKVFLECVQDMDHENMFWYRQDPGLGLRLIYFSYDVKMKEKGDIPEGYSVSREKKERFSLILESASTNQTSMYLCASSSGGQGVEKLFFGSGTQLSVL.

CDR3 nucleotide sequence: TGTGCCATCCCGGACAGTCTCGGGTCCGGGGAGCTGTTTTTT. Translated: CAIPDSLGSGELFF. The chain employs TRBV5-4 and TRBJ2-2; D might be TRBD1 (6 bases). Trimming took 9 bases from V and 6 from J, leaving 18 bases between them. This CDR3 has 14 amino acids. Germline CDR1 SGHNT, CDR2 YYREEE (reference sequence).

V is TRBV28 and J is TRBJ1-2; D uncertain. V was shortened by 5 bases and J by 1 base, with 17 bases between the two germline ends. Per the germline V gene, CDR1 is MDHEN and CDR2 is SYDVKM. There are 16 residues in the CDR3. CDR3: CASSPPRHRFNYGYTF. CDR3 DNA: TGTGCCAGCAGTCCTCCCAGACATCGTTTTAACTATGGCTACACCTTC.

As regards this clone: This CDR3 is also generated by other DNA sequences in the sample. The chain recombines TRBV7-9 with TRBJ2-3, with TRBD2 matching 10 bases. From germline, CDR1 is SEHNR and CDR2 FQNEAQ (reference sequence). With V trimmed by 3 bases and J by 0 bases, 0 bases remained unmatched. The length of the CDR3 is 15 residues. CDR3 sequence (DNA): TGTGCCAGCAGCTTGACTAGCGGGAGCACAGATACGCAGTATTTT. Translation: CASSLTSGSTDTQYF.

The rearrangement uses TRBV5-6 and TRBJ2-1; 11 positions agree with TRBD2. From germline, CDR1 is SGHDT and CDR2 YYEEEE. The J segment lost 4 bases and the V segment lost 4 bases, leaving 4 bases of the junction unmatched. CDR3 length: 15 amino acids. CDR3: CASSPGLAGYNEQFF. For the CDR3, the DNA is TGTGCCAGCAGCCCTGGACTAGCGGGTTACAATGAGCAGTTCTTC.

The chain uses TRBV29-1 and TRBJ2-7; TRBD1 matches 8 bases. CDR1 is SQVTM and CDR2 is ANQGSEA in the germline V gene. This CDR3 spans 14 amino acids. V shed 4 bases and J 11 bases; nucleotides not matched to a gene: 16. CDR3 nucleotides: TGCAGCGTTGCCACAGGACAGGGCCATCATACGGAGTACTTC. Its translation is CSVATGQGHHTEYF.

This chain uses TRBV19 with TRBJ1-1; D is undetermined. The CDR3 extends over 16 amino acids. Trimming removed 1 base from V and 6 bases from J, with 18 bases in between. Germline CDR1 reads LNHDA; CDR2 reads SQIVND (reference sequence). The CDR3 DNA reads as TGTGCCAGTAGTATAGCCTCCAAGAGCAGCGACCCTGAAGCTTTCTTT. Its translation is CASSIASKSSDPEAFF.

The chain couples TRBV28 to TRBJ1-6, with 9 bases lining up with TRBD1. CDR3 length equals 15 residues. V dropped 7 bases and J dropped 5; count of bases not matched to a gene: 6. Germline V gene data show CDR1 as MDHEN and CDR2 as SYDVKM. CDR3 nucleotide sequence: TGTGCCAGCATCCTCGGGACAGGGAATAATTCACCCCTCCACTTT. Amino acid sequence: CASILGTGNNSPLHF.

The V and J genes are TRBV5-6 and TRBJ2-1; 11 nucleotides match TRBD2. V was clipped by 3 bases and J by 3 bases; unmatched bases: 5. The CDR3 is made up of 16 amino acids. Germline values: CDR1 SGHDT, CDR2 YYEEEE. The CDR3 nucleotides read TGTGCCAGCAGCTACTCTAGCGGGGGGCGCTACAATGAGCAGTTCTTC. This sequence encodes CASSYSSGGRYNEQFF.

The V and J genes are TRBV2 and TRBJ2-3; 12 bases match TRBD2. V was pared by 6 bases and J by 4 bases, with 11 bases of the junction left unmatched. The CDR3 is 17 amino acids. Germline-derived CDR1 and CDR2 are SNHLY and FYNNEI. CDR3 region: CASSAPLAGGPADTQYF. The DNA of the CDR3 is TGTGCCAGCAGCGCCCCCCTAGCGGGAGGGCCCGCAGATACGCAGTATTTT. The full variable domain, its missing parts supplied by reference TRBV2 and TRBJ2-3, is EPEVTQTPSHQVTQMGQEVILRCVPISNHLYFYWYRQILGQKVEFLVSFYNNEISEKSEIFDDQFSVERPDGSNFTLKIRSTKLEDSAMYFCASSAPLAGGPADTQYFGPGTRLTVL.

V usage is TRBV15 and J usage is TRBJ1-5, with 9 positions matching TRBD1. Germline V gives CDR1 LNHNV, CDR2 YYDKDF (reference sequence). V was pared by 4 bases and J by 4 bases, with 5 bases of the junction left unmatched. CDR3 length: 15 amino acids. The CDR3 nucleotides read TGTGCCACCAGCATTGGGACAGGGTGGAATCAGCCCCAGCATTTT. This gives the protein CATSIGTGWNQPQHF.

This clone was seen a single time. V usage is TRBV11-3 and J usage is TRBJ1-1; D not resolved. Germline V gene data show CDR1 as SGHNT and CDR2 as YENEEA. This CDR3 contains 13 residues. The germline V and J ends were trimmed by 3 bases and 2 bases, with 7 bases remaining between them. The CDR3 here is CASSFESNTEAFF. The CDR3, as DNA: TGTGCCAGCAGCTTTGAGTCAAACACTGAAGCTTTCTTT.

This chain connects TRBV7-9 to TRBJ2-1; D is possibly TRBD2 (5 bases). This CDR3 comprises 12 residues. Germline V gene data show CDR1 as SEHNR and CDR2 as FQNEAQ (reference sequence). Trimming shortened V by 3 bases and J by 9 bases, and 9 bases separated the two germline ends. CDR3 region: CASSLTLAEQFF. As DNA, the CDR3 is TGTGCCAGCAGCTTGACCCTAGCTGAGCAGTTCTTC.